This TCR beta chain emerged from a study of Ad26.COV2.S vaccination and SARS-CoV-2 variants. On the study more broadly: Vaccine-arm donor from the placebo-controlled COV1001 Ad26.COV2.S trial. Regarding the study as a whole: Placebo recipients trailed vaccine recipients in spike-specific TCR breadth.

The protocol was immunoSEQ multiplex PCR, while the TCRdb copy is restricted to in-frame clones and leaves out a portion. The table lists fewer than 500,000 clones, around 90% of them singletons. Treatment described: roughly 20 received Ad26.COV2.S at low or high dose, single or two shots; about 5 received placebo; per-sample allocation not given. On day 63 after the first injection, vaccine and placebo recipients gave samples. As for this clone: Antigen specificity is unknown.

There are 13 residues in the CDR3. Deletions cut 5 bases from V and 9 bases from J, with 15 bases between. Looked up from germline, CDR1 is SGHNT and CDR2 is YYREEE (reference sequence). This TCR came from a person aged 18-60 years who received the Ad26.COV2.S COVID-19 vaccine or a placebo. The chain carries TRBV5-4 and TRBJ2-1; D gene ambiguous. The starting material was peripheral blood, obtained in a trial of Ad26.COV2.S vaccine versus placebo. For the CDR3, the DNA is TGTGCCAGCAGGCAGGTGGGGTCCGCTGAGCAGTTCTTC. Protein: CASRQVGSAEQFF.